These 27 T cell receptor beta chains were all obtained from the same sample, sequenced in a study of graft-versus-host responses after intestinal transplantation. Only in-frame clones appear in the TCRdb table, and some are missing; sequencing was by immunoSEQ multiplex PCR. The table has some 4,400 clones, around 72% seen once; the top ten hold approximately 7.7%. Intraepithelial plus lamina propria lymphocytes were released by processing graft tissue. The input for sequencing was ileum tissue, taken 17 days after transplant. These receptors all stem from a human patient who received an intestinal transplant, so some T cells may come from the graft donor.

The chain joins TRBV5-6 to TRBJ2-5; weak D call: TRBD2 (7 bases). CDR1 SGHDT and CDR2 YYEEEE come from the germline V gene. The CDR3 loop spans 18 amino acids. V was shortened by 1 base and J by 3 bases, with 22 bases between the two germline ends. The CDR3 protein is CASSLLVGGEAWKETQYF. The CDR3 bases are TGTGCCAGCAGCTTGCTTGTAGGGGGGGAGGCTTGGAAAGAGACCCAGTACTTC. The variable domain in full, completed from reference TRBV5-6 and TRBJ2-5, reads DAGVTQSPTHLIKTRGQQVTLRCSPKSGHDTVSWYQQALGQGPQFIFQYYEEEERQRGNFPDRFSGHQFPNYSSELNVNALLLGDSALYLCASSLLVGGEAWKETQYFGPGTRLLVL.

The J gene is TRBJ1-6, the V gene TRBV7-8; D gene uncertain. This CDR3 region has 19 residues. The V gene lost 3 bases and the J gene lost 0 bases, with 18 bases spanning the gap. Germline lookup yields CDR1 SGHVS and CDR2 FQNEAQ. The CDR3 is CASSFSQETASSYNSPLHF. DNA for the CDR3: TGTGCCAGCAGCTTCTCGCAAGAAACAGCAAGCTCCTATAATTCACCCCTCCACTTT. The entire variable domain, with the rest obtained from reference TRBV7-8 and TRBJ1-6, is as follows: GAGVSQSPRYKVAKRGQDVALRCDPISGHVSLFWYQQALGQGPEFLTYFQNEAQLDKSGLPSDRFFAERPEGSVSTLKIQRTQQEDSAVYLCASSFSQETASSYNSPLHFGNGTRLTVT.

V and J are TRBV5-1 and TRBJ2-5, with a tentative D call TRBD1 (6 bases). V was trimmed by 2 bases and J by 2 bases, leaving 13 bases between them. This CDR3 comprises 15 residues. Looked up from germline, CDR1 is SGHRS and CDR2 is YFSETQ. The CDR3 DNA is TGCGCCAGCAGCTTACAGGGATCGCGACAAGAGACCCAGTACTTC. Protein product: CASSLQGSRQETQYF.

The rearrangement links TRBV7-2 to TRBJ1-3, with a possible D match to TRBD1 (5 bases). The CDR3 contains 15 residues. The V end was cut by 5 bases, the J end by 0 bases, with 11 bases between. CDR1 and CDR2 (germline): SGHTA, FQGNSA. As DNA, the CDR3 is TGTGCCAGCAGCCTCAGGGTTAGCTCTGGAAACACCATATATTTT. It codes for CASSLRVSSGNTIYF.

This clone was detected a few times. V usage is TRBV5-1 and J usage is TRBJ2-5; TRBD2 aligns across 7 bases. Losses at the gene ends were 3 bases for V and 7 bases for J; bases not matched to a gene: 9. The CDR3 runs to 14 residues. CDR1 is SGHRS, CDR2 YFSETQ, per germline. The CDR3 spells CASSSELASGTQYF. Written as DNA, the CDR3 is TGCGCCAGCAGCTCAGAACTAGCTAGCGGGACCCAGTACTTC. The full variable domain, rest sourced from reference TRBV5-1 and TRBJ2-5, is KAGVTQTPRYLIKTRGQQVTLSCSPISGHRSVSWYQQTPGQGLQFLFEYFSETQRNKGNFPGRFSGRQFSNSRSEMNVSTLELGDSALYLCASSSELASGTQYFGPGTRLLVL.

This chain joins TRBV4-2 and TRBJ2-7; D is perhaps TRBD2 (7 bases). V dropped 0 bases and J dropped 5 bases, with 17 bases sitting between them. This CDR3 comprises 16 residues. CDR1 is LGHNA and CDR2 is YNFKEQ in the germline V gene. Written as DNA, the CDR3 is TGTGCCAGCAGCCAAGATTTTTGGGGGGGGGCGGACGAGCAGTACGTC. It encodes CASSQDFWGGADEQYV.

This sequence joins TRBV4-2 and TRBJ2-3, with D possibly matching TRBD2 (6 bases). Per germline, CDR1 LGHNA and CDR2 YNFKEQ. This CDR3 is built from 16 residues. V lost 2 bases to trimming and J lost 0 bases, with 12 bases between them. The CDR3 spells CASSQRRDPSTDTQYF. CDR3 in DNA: TGTGCCAGCAGCCAACGGCGGGACCCTAGCACAGATACGCAGTATTTT.

V and J are TRBV4-3 and TRBJ2-3; possible D gene TRBD2, 5 bases. Germline CDR1 reads LGHNA; CDR2 reads YSLEER. V was shortened by 1 base and J by 6 bases, with 11 bases between the two germline ends. The CDR3 is 14 residues long. CDR3 amino acids: CASSQAAGMDTQYF. CDR3 coding DNA: TGCGCCAGCAGCCAAGCTGCGGGTATGGATACGCAGTATTTT.

The V gene is TRBV27, the J gene TRBJ2-7; weak D call: TRBD2 (5 bases). This CDR3 contains 14 residues. Germline V gene data show CDR1 as MNHEY and CDR2 as SMNVEV (reference sequence). The V gene lost 5 bases and the J gene lost 0 bases, with 11 bases spanning the gap. The CDR3 nucleotides read TGTGCCAGCAGTGGGAGAGGTAGCTCCTACGAGCAGTACTTC. Encoded protein: CASSGRGSSYEQYF.

This clone has just a few counts. This chain joins TRBV10-3 and TRBJ2-2; 10 bases line up with TRBD2. The CDR3 totals 17 residues. Trimming at V came to 4 bases and at J to 5 bases, leaving 10 bases not matched to a gene. Germline V gene lookup returns CDR1 ENHRY and CDR2 SYGVKD. The CDR3 loop is CAISGGSGGPGTGELFF. CDR3 coding DNA: TGTGCCATCAGTGGTGGTAGCGGGGGGCCCGGGACCGGGGAGCTGTTTTTT.

J is TRBJ1-1 and V is TRBV19, with D uncertain. The V and J ends lost 10 bases and 3 bases respectively, with 9 bases between them. The CDR3 length is 11 residues. Germline lookup yields CDR1 LNHDA and CDR2 SQIVND (reference sequence). The CDR3 loop reads CATESYTEAFF. CDR3 bases: TGTGCCACCGAGTCGTACACTGAAGCTTTCTTT.

The count of this clone is one. The J gene is TRBJ2-1, the V gene TRBV6-5; D might be TRBD2 (5 bases). This CDR3 has 15 residues. V was shortened by 5 bases and J by 2 bases, with 13 bases between the two germline ends. CDR1 is MNHEY and CDR2 is SVGAGI in the germline V gene. CDR3 in DNA: TGTGCCAGCAGTCTACTAGTAACTACCTACAATGAGCAGTTCTTC. Translated: CASSLLVTTYNEQFF.

This rearrangement joins TRBV19 to TRBJ2-7; unclear D gene. Trimming removed 5 bases at V and 3 bases at J, with 14 bases between. The CDR3 totals 14 residues. Per germline, CDR1 LNHDA and CDR2 SQIVND (reference sequence). CDR3 bases: TGTGCCAGTAGTCGGAGCTATTTAGGCTACGAGCAGTACGTC. Residues: CASSRSYLGYEQYV.

The V gene is TRBV5-1, the J gene TRBJ1-1, with 7 bases fitting TRBD1. The trim removed 1 base at V and 3 bases at J, leaving 0 bases unmatched. Germline V gene sequence: CDR1 SGHRS, CDR2 YFSETQ. The length of the CDR3 is 13 residues. DNA of the CDR3: TGCGCCAGCAGCTTGACAGGGGACACTGAAGCTTTCTTT. Its translation: CASSLTGDTEAFF.

This chain links TRBV18 with TRBJ2-2, with 8 bases aligning to TRBD1. The CDR3 extends over 15 amino acids. CDR1 and CDR2 from the germline V gene are KGHSH and LQKENI. The V gene end was trimmed by 6 bases and the J gene end by 3 bases; junction bases not matched to a gene: 6. The chain's CDR3 is CASSARGRDTGELFF. The CDR3 nucleotides are TGTGCCAGCTCCGCCAGGGGGCGGGACACCGGGGAGCTGTTTTTT.

The table lists this clone with a few counts. The chain links TRBV28 to TRBJ1-5; TRBD1 might be the D (5 bases). Germline V gene sequence: CDR1 MDHEN, CDR2 SYDVKM. The V end was cut by 2 bases, the J end by 7 bases, with 12 bases between. The CDR3 runs to 14 residues. The CDR3 sequence is CASSLQFQGQPQHF. CDR3 sequence (DNA): TGTGCCAGCAGTTTACAATTCCAGGGCCAGCCCCAGCATTTT. The variable domain in full, completed from reference TRBV28 and TRBJ1-5, reads DVKVTQSSRYLVKRTGEKVFLECVQDMDHENMFWYRQDPGLGLRLIYFSYDVKMKEKGDIPEGYSVSREKKERFSLILESASTNQTSMYLCASSLQFQGQPQHFGDGTRLSIL.

The chain couples TRBV13 to TRBJ2-1, with TRBD2 matching 7 bases. In germline, CDR1 is PRHDT, CDR2 FYEKMQ (reference sequence). After removal of 5 bases from V and 4 bases from J, the junction contained 5 bases not matched to a gene. The CDR3 totals 14 residues. The CDR3 sequence: CASSQRGDYNEQFF. The CDR3 DNA follows: TGTGCCAGCAGCCAGCGGGGAGATTACAATGAGCAGTTCTTC.

V and J are TRBV29-1 and TRBJ1-2, with TRBD1 identical over 7 bases. V shed 3 bases, J shed 9 bases, and the junction held 1 base outside the gene matches. The CDR3 extends over 10 amino acids. Germline V gene sequence: CDR1 SQVTM, CDR2 ANQGSEA. CDR3 DNA sequence: TGCAGCGTTGAGACAGGGAGCTACACCTTC. Residues: CSVETGSYTF. The whole variable domain, remainder taken from reference TRBV29-1 and TRBJ1-2, is SAVISQKPSRDICQRGTSLTIQCQVDSQVTMMFWYRQQPGQSLTLIATANQGSEATYESGFVIDKFPISRPNLTFSTLTVSNMSPEDSSIYLCSVETGSYTFGSGTRLTVV.

The rearrangement uses TRBV29-1 and TRBJ2-5; D possibly corresponds to TRBD1 (6 bases). The germline V and J ends were trimmed by 1 base and 7 bases, with 22 bases remaining between them. The CDR3 is made up of 16 amino acids. CDR1 is SQVTM and CDR2 is ANQGSEA in the germline V gene. CDR3 loop: CSVEAQGRDRLGTQYF. In nucleotides, the CDR3 is TGCAGCGTTGAAGCCCAGGGGAGAGACAGATTGGGGACCCAGTACTTC.

The V and J genes are TRBV30 and TRBJ2-1, with TRBD2 identical over 15 bases. The CDR3 has 14 residues. Trimming removed 1 base from V and 14 bases from J; junction bases left unmatched: 6. CDR1 is GTSNPN and CDR2 is SVGIG in the germline V gene (reference sequence). DNA for the CDR3: TGTGCCTGGAGTGGGGGACTAGCGGGGGGACCGGAGTTCTTC. Protein sequence: CAWSGGLAGGPEFF.

Comment on this clone: Other nucleotide sequences in the sample specify the same CDR3. V is TRBV5-1 and J is TRBJ2-3; no firm D call. In germline, CDR1 is SGHRS, CDR2 YFSETQ. The CDR3 runs 14 residues. The ends were cut back, 0 bases at V and 0 bases at J, with 5 bases in the middle. The DNA for the CDR3 is TGCGCCAGCAGCTTGGGGGCTAGCACAGATACGCAGTATTTT. This encodes CASSLGASTDTQYF.

This clone was seen only a few times. The chain links TRBV18 to TRBJ2-7, with a possible D match to TRBD2 (6 bases). The CDR3 has 13 amino acids. Trimming left V 3 bases short and J 10 bases short, with 16 bases between. The germline gives CDR1 KGHSH, CDR2 LQKENI. The CDR3 region has the DNA TGTGCCAGCTCACCGGTGTCTAGCGTGGACCAGTACGTC. Protein: CASSPVSSVDQYV.

This chain uses TRBV7-9 with TRBJ2-2; D ambiguous. The germline V gene encodes CDR1 SEHNR and CDR2 FQNEAQ (reference sequence). This CDR3 has 16 amino acids. Trimming shortened V by 5 bases and J by 1 base, and 14 bases separated the two germline ends. This CDR3 is CASSIIQLENTGELFF. CDR3 DNA sequence: TGTGCCAGCAGCATTATCCAGCTAGAGAACACCGGGGAGCTGTTTTTT.

This chain links TRBV5-1 with TRBJ2-2, with 7 bases aligning to TRBD1. The length of the CDR3 is 14 residues. Germline-derived CDR1 and CDR2 are SGHRS and YFSETQ. Germline trimming cut 5 bases from V and 3 bases from J; bases unmatched to any gene: 4. In DNA, the CDR3 is TGCGCCAGCAGGAAGGGGGCGGACACCGGGGAGCTGTTTTTT. Translated: CASRKGADTGELFF.

CDR3 amino acids: CASSSSATWWAEKLFF. The CDR3 coding sequence is TGTGCCAGCAGCTCATCGGCAACCTGGTGGGCTGAAAAACTGTTTTTT. This chain connects TRBV5-6 to TRBJ1-4; no clear D. The CDR3 loop spans 16 amino acids. The ends were cut back, 3 bases at V and 7 bases at J, with 19 bases in the middle. Germline V gene lookup returns CDR1 SGHDT and CDR2 YYEEEE.

The chain uses TRBV5-1 and TRBJ1-2, with D uncertain. The V and J ends lost 5 bases and 4 bases respectively, with 12 bases between them. Germline lookup yields CDR1 SGHRS and CDR2 YFSETQ. The CDR3 consists of 13 residues. The CDR3: CASRQWNGYGYTF. CDR3 nucleotides: TGCGCCAGCAGACAGTGGAACGGCTATGGCTACACCTTC.

The chain couples TRBV29-1 to TRBJ2-1, with unresolved D. This CDR3 is built from 10 residues. In germline, CDR1 is SQVTM, CDR2 ANQGSEA. The germline V and J ends were trimmed by 8 bases and 7 bases, with 9 bases remaining between them. CDR3 bases: TGCAGCTCCTGGCAGAATGAGCAGTTCTTC. As protein: CSSWQNEQFF.